Presented here are 9 T cell receptor beta chains from one specimen sequenced in a study of brain T cells in children with intractable seizures. Generated by immunoSEQ multiplex PCR, the TCRdb table keeps only in-frame clones and is missing some. The table records just under 65,000 clones, more than 95% of them present only once. Sequencing was performed on peripheral blood, taken at surgery. Source of these receptors: a boy under two years old with focal cortical dysplasia and intractable seizures.

The chain joins TRBV19 to TRBJ1-2, with D perhaps TRBD1 (6 bases). CDR1 is LNHDA and CDR2 is SQIVND in the germline V gene (reference sequence). The ends were cut back, 10 bases at V and 4 bases at J, with 19 bases in the middle. The CDR3 runs to 14 residues. CDR3 region: CATNLAPGAYGYTF. CDR3 in DNA: TGTGCCACCAATCTTGCGCCGGGGGCCTATGGCTACACCTTC.

V gene TRBV5-1 combines with J gene TRBJ1-1, with TRBD1 matching over 7 bases. The CDR3 length is 13 residues. The V and J ends lost 0 bases and 7 bases, in that order; junction bases with no gene match: 3. The germline V gene encodes CDR1 SGHRS and CDR2 YFSETQ. CDR3: CASSLGRGSEAFF. CDR3 DNA sequence: TGCGCCAGCAGCTTGGGCAGGGGGAGTGAAGCTTTCTTT.

V is TRBV4-3 and J is TRBJ2-7; D could derive from TRBD1 or TRBD2 (5 bases each). Trimming removed 4 bases at V and 0 bases at J, with 25 bases between. Germline V gene data show CDR1 as LGHNA and CDR2 as YSLEER. The CDR3 spans 19 residues. The CDR3 is CASSPLPWGPVLSSYEQYF. The CDR3 region has the DNA TGCGCCAGCAGCCCACTTCCATGGGGACCTGTACTTAGCTCCTACGAGCAGTACTTC.

This clone was detected once. The chain is built from TRBV18 and TRBJ1-1, with a weak D call TRBD1 (5 bases). In germline, CDR1 is KGHSH, CDR2 LQKENI. This CDR3 is 12 amino acids long. The V gene lost 4 bases and the J gene lost 8 bases, with 11 bases spanning the gap. The CDR3 loop is CASSQEGWEAFF. In DNA, the CDR3 is TGTGCCAGCTCACAGGAGGGGTGGGAAGCTTTCTTT. Complete variable domain (other parts from reference TRBV18 and TRBJ1-1): NAGVMQNPRHLVRRRGQEARLRCSPMKGHSHVYWYRQLPEEGLKFMVYLQKENIIDESGMPKERFSAEFPKEGPSILRIQQVVRGDSAAYFCASSQEGWEAFFGQGTRLTVV.

This chain connects TRBV7-8 to TRBJ2-7, with D perhaps being TRBD1 or TRBD2 (6 bases each). The V end lost 1 base, the J end lost 4 bases, and 11 bases lay between the germline ends. This CDR3 comprises 14 residues. In germline, CDR1 is SGHVS, CDR2 FQNEAQ. The DNA of the CDR3 is TGTGCCAGCAGCTTAGATGGGGGGCTTTACGAGCAGTACTTC. Protein product: CASSLDGGLYEQYF.

The rearrangement uses TRBV19 and TRBJ1-2, with D possibly being TRBD1 (6 bases). Deletions cut 4 bases from V and 4 bases from J, with 10 bases between. Germline V gene data show CDR1 as LNHDA and CDR2 as SQIVND (reference sequence). The CDR3 consists of 13 residues. CDR3 sequence: CASSRSGVYGYTF. The CDR3 coding sequence is TGTGCCAGTAGTAGGTCAGGGGTCTATGGCTACACCTTC.

The chain combines TRBV20-1 with TRBJ1-4; a possible D gene is TRBD1 (6 bases). This CDR3 is 14 amino acids long. Per germline, CDR1 DFQATT and CDR2 SNEGSKA (reference sequence). Trimming cost V 3 bases and J 8 bases, with 16 bases left between them. CDR3 amino acids: CSASNQGKTEKLFF. CDR3 DNA: TGCAGTGCTAGTAACCAGGGGAAAACCGAAAAACTGTTTTTT.

CDR3 sequence: CASSRGRSTDTQYF. In nucleotides, the CDR3 is TGTGCCAGCAGCCGGGGACGGAGCACAGATACGCAGTATTTT. This chain joins TRBV4-2 and TRBJ2-3; tentatively, D is TRBD1 or TRBD2 (5 bases each). The CDR3 extends over 14 amino acids. The germline V and J ends were trimmed by 4 bases and 0 bases, with 8 bases remaining between them. Germline CDR1 is LGHNA and CDR2 is YNFKEQ.

This rearrangement joins TRBV2 to TRBJ2-7; tentatively, D is TRBD1 or TRBD2 (5 bases each). V lost 6 bases to trimming and J lost 3 bases, with 15 bases between them. The CDR3 is 14 residues long. Germline CDR1 reads SNHLY; CDR2 reads FYNNEI. DNA for the CDR3: TGTGCCAGCAGGACCCCGGGACGGAGCTACGAGCAGTACTTC. Amino acid sequence: CASRTPGRSYEQYF.